This is a list of T cell receptor beta chains from one sample in a study of OX40 agonist ivuxolimab in advanced cancers. Data came from immunoSEQ multiplex PCR; TCRdb stores just in-frame clones and leaves some out. The table records some 45,000 clones, roughly 90% of them present only once. Sequences were derived from CD4+ or CD8+ T cells sorted from blood, sampled in a trial of the OX40 agonist ivuxolimab. Source of these receptors: an adult with an advanced solid tumor such as melanoma, head and neck, liver or kidney cancer. Each CDR3 is given with its conserved first and last residue. The D gene is left open where the match is weak. Part of the rows lack a size; the others show once, few, many or a class for expanded clones.

d_gene: NA; abundance: few; j_gene: TRBJ1-4; v_gene: TRBV12-5; CDR3aa: CASGDGSELFF; CDR3nt: TGTGCTAGTGGAGACGGATCAGAACTGTTTTTT
d_gene: NA; abundance: NA; j_gene: TRBJ1-6; v_gene: TRBV5-1; CDR3aa: CASSLFSGSSSPLHF; CDR3nt: TGCGCCAGCAGCTTGTTCAGTGGGAGCTCTTCACCCCTCCACTTT
d_gene: TRBD1; abundance: NA; j_gene: TRBJ2-7; v_gene: TRBV7-4; CDR3aa: CASSRDSVSYEQYF; CDR3nt: TGTGCCAGCAGCCGGGACAGCGTATCCTACGAGCAGTACTTC
d_gene: NA; abundance: NA; j_gene: TRBJ2-5; v_gene: TRBV18; CDR3aa: CASSPTIDTQYF; CDR3nt: TGTGCCAGCTCACCCACCATAGATACCCAGTACTTC
d_gene: TRBD2; abundance: NA; j_gene: TRBJ2-1; v_gene: TRBV11-3; CDR3aa: CASSPRGASYNEQFF; CDR3nt: TGTGCCAGCAGCCCGCGGGGGGCCTCCTACAATGAGCAGTTCTTC
d_gene: NA; abundance: NA; j_gene: TRBJ1-1; v_gene: TRBV6-1; CDR3aa: CASSSLLGTEAFF; CDR3nt: TGTGCCAGCTCGAGTTTATTGGGTACTGAAGCTTTCTTT
d_gene: NA; abundance: NA; j_gene: TRBJ2-7; v_gene: TRBV10-3; CDR3aa: CATSTGNFYEQYF; CDR3nt: TGTGCCACCTCGACAGGAAACTTCTACGAGCAGTACTTC
d_gene: NA; abundance: once; j_gene: TRBJ2-7; v_gene: TRBV5-5; CDR3aa: CASSPMSLYEQYF; CDR3nt: TGTGCCAGCAGCCCCATGTCCCTCTACGAGCAGTACTTC
d_gene: TRBD2; abundance: NA; j_gene: TRBJ2-1; v_gene: TRBV25-1; CDR3aa: CASSEEWREAYNEQFF; CDR3nt: TGTGCCAGCAGTGAGGAGTGGCGGGAGGCCTACAATGAGCAGTTCTTC
d_gene: NA; abundance: few; j_gene: TRBJ2-7; v_gene: TRBV10-1; CDR3aa: CASSESVGVTGSEQYF; CDR3nt: TGCGCCAGCAGTGAGTCAGTAGGGGTTACCGGATCCGAGCAGTACTTC
d_gene: NA; abundance: NA; j_gene: TRBJ2-5; v_gene: TRBV15; CDR3aa: CATSRVAGGLETQYF; CDR3nt: TGTGCCACCAGCAGAGTAGCAGGAGGGCTAGAGACCCAGTACTTC
d_gene: TRBD2; abundance: NA; j_gene: TRBJ2-2; v_gene: TRBV6-6; CDR3aa: CASSPGLEAGELFF; CDR3nt: TGTGCCAGCAGTCCGGGACTAGAGGCCGGGGAGCTGTTTTTT
d_gene: NA; abundance: NA; j_gene: TRBJ2-5; v_gene: TRBV5-6; CDR3aa: CASLDRYQETQYF; CDR3nt: TGTGCCAGCCTCGACCGGTACCAAGAGACCCAGTACTTC
d_gene: TRBD1; abundance: NA; j_gene: TRBJ1-4; v_gene: TRBV29-1; CDR3aa: CSARTGGAWGEKLFF; CDR3nt: TGCAGCGCCAGGACAGGGGGCGCCTGGGGTGAAAAACTGTTTTTT
d_gene: NA; abundance: NA; j_gene: TRBJ2-5; v_gene: TRBV9; CDR3aa: CASRAPGEETQYF; CDR3nt: TGTGCCAGCAGGGCCCCTGGGGAAGAGACCCAGTACTTC
d_gene: NA; abundance: NA; j_gene: TRBJ1-4; v_gene: TRBV5-1; CDR3aa: CASSLGPRTTNEKLFF; CDR3nt: TGCGCCAGCAGCTTGGGACCCAGGACAACTAATGAAAAACTGTTTTTT
d_gene: NA; abundance: NA; j_gene: TRBJ1-1; v_gene: TRBV14; CDR3aa: CASSQDFWGAEAFF; CDR3nt: TGTGCCAGCAGCCAAGATTTTTGGGGGGCTGAAGCTTTCTTT
d_gene: NA; abundance: NA; j_gene: TRBJ1-1; v_gene: TRBV7-8; CDR3aa: CASSLAATEMNTEAFF; CDR3nt: TGTGCCAGCAGCTTAGCGGCAACAGAAATGAACACTGAAGCTTTCTTT
d_gene: NA; abundance: NA; j_gene: TRBJ2-3; v_gene: TRBV5-5; CDR3aa: CASSLRVSTDTQYF; CDR3nt: TGTGCCAGCAGCCTACGAGTCAGCACAGATACGCAGTATTTT
d_gene: TRBD2; abundance: few; j_gene: TRBJ2-3; v_gene: TRBV6-4; CDR3aa: CASSDRLAGGADTQYF; CDR3nt: TGTGCCAGCAGTGACCGTCTAGCGGGAGGGGCAGATACGCAGTATTTT
d_gene: TRBD1; abundance: NA; j_gene: TRBJ2-7; v_gene: TRBV4-1; CDR3aa: CASSQGTGDEQYF; CDR3nt: TGCGCCAGCAGCCAAGGTACAGGGGACGAGCAGTACTTC
d_gene: NA; abundance: NA; j_gene: TRBJ2-7; v_gene: TRBV5-4; CDR3aa: CASSLSEAEQYF; CDR3nt: TGTGCCAGCAGCTTATCGGAGGCGGAGCAGTACTTC
d_gene: TRBD2; abundance: once; j_gene: TRBJ2-7; v_gene: TRBV29-1; CDR3aa: CSVEVAGKREQYF; CDR3nt: TGCAGCGTTGAGGTAGCGGGAAAGCGCGAGCAGTACTTC
d_gene: NA; abundance: NA; j_gene: TRBJ1-6; v_gene: TRBV13; CDR3aa: CASSARTEGRNSPLHF; CDR3nt: TGTGCCAGCAGCGCTAGGACCGAGGGCAGGAATTCACCCCTCCACTTT
d_gene: NA; abundance: NA; j_gene: TRBJ1-2; v_gene: TRBV6-5; CDR3aa: CASSYSISGFGYTF; CDR3nt: TGTGCCAGCAGTTACTCGATTTCAGGGTTCGGCTACACCTTC
d_gene: TRBD2; abundance: NA; j_gene: TRBJ2-7; v_gene: TRBV27; CDR3aa: CASSSGLAAYEQYF; CDR3nt: TGTGCCAGCAGTTCGGGACTAGCCGCCTACGAGCAGTACTTC
d_gene: TRBD2; abundance: NA; j_gene: TRBJ2-7; v_gene: TRBV30; CDR3aa: CAWTSGSFKQYF; CDR3nt: TGTGCCTGGACTAGCGGGAGTTTCAAGCAGTACTTC
d_gene: NA; abundance: NA; j_gene: TRBJ2-7; v_gene: TRBV7-9; CDR3aa: CASSSSYGSYEQYF; CDR3nt: TGTGCCAGCAGCTCCAGCTACGGGAGCTACGAGCAGTACTTC
d_gene: NA; abundance: NA; j_gene: TRBJ1-1; v_gene: TRBV9; CDR3aa: CASSVTYRSGTEAFF; CDR3nt: TGTGCCAGCAGCGTGACTTATCGGTCCGGCACTGAAGCTTTCTTT
d_gene: TRBD1; abundance: NA; j_gene: TRBJ1-1; v_gene: TRBV14; CDR3aa: CASSQGAGGEAFF; CDR3nt: TGTGCCAGCAGCCAAGGGGCAGGGGGGGAAGCTTTCTTT
d_gene: NA; abundance: NA; j_gene: TRBJ2-5; v_gene: TRBV5-4; CDR3aa: CASSLEETQYF; CDR3nt: TGTGCCAGCAGCTTGGAAGAGACCCAGTACTTC
d_gene: NA; abundance: few; j_gene: TRBJ1-1; v_gene: TRBV10-3; CDR3aa: CASCTAGNTEAFF; CDR3nt: TGTGCCAGTTGTACTGCAGGGAACACTGAAGCTTTCTTT
d_gene: NA; abundance: NA; j_gene: TRBJ1-2; v_gene: TRBV29-1; CDR3aa: CSVEGGLYGYTF; CDR3nt: TGCAGCGTAGAAGGGGGTCTCTATGGCTACACCTTC
d_gene: NA; abundance: NA; j_gene: TRBJ1-1; v_gene: TRBV2; CDR3aa: CASTGAEAFF; CDR3nt: TGTGCCAGCACTGGGGCTGAAGCTTTCTTT
d_gene: NA; abundance: once; j_gene: TRBJ1-2; v_gene: TRBV27; CDR3aa: CASSLSASYGYTF; CDR3nt: TGTGCCAGCAGTTTATCGGCCTCTTATGGCTACACCTTC
d_gene: TRBD1; abundance: few; j_gene: TRBJ1-1; v_gene: TRBV29-1; CDR3aa: CSVETGTEAFF; CDR3nt: TGCAGCGTGGAGACAGGGACTGAAGCTTTCTTT
d_gene: NA; abundance: NA; j_gene: TRBJ1-6; v_gene: TRBV7-9; CDR3aa: CASSLATGHKLGSPLHF; CDR3nt: TGTGCCAGCAGCTTAGCGACAGGCCATAAATTAGGATCACCCCTCCACTTT
d_gene: TRBD1; abundance: NA; j_gene: TRBJ2-7; v_gene: TRBV4-1; CDR3aa: CASSHLPGTGLNEQYF; CDR3nt: TGCGCCAGCAGCCACCTCCCCGGGACAGGGCTGAACGAGCAGTACTTC
d_gene: TRBD2; abundance: few; j_gene: TRBJ2-7; v_gene: TRBV10-3; CDR3aa: CAITSGGFYEQYF; CDR3nt: TGTGCCATCACTAGCGGGGGGTTCTACGAGCAGTACTTC
d_gene: NA; abundance: NA; j_gene: TRBJ2-1; v_gene: TRBV7-9; CDR3aa: CASSLQGSGSYNEQFF; CDR3nt: TGTGCCAGCAGCCTCCAGGGTAGCGGATCCTACAATGAGCAGTTCTTC
d_gene: NA; abundance: NA; j_gene: TRBJ1-5; v_gene: TRBV10-2; CDR3aa: CASSVGQWGPQHF; CDR3nt: TGCGCCAGCAGTGTTGGACAGTGGGGGCCCCAGCATTTT
d_gene: NA; abundance: NA; j_gene: TRBJ2-7; v_gene: TRBV7-9; CDR3aa: CASSSPGTTYEQYF; CDR3nt: TGTGCCAGCAGCTCCCCCGGGACGACCTACGAGCAGTACTTC
d_gene: NA; abundance: NA; j_gene: TRBJ2-7; v_gene: TRBV4-1; CDR3aa: CASSQEGPADNRYEQYF; CDR3nt: TGCGCCAGCAGCCAAGAAGGCCCAGCGGACAACCGCTACGAGCAGTACTTC
d_gene: TRBD1; abundance: NA; j_gene: TRBJ2-7; v_gene: TRBV13; CDR3aa: CASSYGTGGHEQYF; CDR3nt: TGTGCCAGCAGCTACGGGACAGGGGGGCACGAGCAGTACTTC
d_gene: TRBD1; abundance: NA; j_gene: TRBJ1-2; v_gene: TRBV2; CDR3aa: CATETGNYGYTF; CDR3nt: TGTGCCACCGAGACAGGGAACTATGGCTACACCTTC